This T cell receptor beta chain was documented in a study of T cell clonality in common variable immunodeficiency. Points from the study as a whole: Repertoire-complication correlations in CVID were limited by patient heterogeneity.

The sample holds many counts of this clone. The antigen remains undetermined. Caucasian heritage predominated among both patients and controls. Only in-frame clones appear in the TCRdb table, and some are missing; sequencing was by immunoSEQ multiplex PCR. Recorded here are approximately 81,000 clones, none singletons. The clonotype originates from a person aged 18 to 75 in good health. Sequencing used peripheral blood mononuclear cells.

CDR3 DNA (partial): TGCAGCGTTCAACTGACAGGGGGGAACACTGAA. It is translated as CSVQLTGGNTE. The entire CDR3 is CSVQLTGGNTEAFF. V gene TRBV29-1 combines with J gene TRBJ1-1; 9 bases map to TRBD1. Read sequence stops 3 residues before the CDR3 end, and the germline J gene provides the missing end. Trimming removed 5 bases from V and 1 base from J; junction bases left unmatched: 5. The CDR3 consists of 14 residues. CDR1 is SQVTM and CDR2 is ANQGSEA in the germline V gene.